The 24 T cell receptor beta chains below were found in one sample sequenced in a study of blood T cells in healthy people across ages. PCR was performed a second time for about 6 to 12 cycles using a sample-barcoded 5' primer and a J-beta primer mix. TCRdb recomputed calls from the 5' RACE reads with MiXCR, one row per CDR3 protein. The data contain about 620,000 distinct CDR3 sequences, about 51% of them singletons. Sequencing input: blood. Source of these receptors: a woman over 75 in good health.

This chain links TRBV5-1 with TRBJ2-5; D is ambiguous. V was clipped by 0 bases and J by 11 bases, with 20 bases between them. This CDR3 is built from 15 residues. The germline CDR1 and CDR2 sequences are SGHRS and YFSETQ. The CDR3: CASSLAELSYNEQYF. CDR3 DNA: TGCGCCAGCAGCTTGGCTGAGTTGTCCTACAATGAGCAGTACTTC.

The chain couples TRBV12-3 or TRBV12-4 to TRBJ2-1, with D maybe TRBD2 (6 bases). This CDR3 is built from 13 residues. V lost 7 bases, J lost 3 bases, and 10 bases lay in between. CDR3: CASTRESYNEQFF. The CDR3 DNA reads TGTGCCAGCACCCGGGAGAGCTACAATGAGCAGTTCTTC.

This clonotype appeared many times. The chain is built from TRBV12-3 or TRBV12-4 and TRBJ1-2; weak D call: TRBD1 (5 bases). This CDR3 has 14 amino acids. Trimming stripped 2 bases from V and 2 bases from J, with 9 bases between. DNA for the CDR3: TGTGCCAGCAGTTTAAGACAGTGGAACTATGGCTACACCTTC. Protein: CASSLRQWNYGYTF.

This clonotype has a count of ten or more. The CDR3 region has the DNA TGCAGTGCTACCTATAGCGTGAGCTCCTACAATGAGCAGTTCTTC. It codes for CSATYSVSSYNEQFF. The chain uses TRBV20-1 and TRBJ2-1; a possible D gene is TRBD2 (5 bases). The germline V and J ends were trimmed by 4 bases and 0 bases, with 13 bases remaining between them. The CDR3 totals 15 residues. The V gene's germline CDR1 is DFQATT and CDR2 SNEGSKA (reference sequence).

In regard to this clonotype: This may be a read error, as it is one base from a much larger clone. The CDR3 sequence is CASSLPTRGYNEQYF. In DNA, the CDR3 is TGTGCCAGCAGCCTACCAACAAGGGGATACAATGAGCAGTACTTC. This rearrangement joins TRBV12-3 or TRBV12-4 to TRBJ2-1, with D possibly TRBD1 on 5 matching bases. The J call may be in error: the DNA end matches TRBJ2-7 better. The CDR3 runs to 15 residues.

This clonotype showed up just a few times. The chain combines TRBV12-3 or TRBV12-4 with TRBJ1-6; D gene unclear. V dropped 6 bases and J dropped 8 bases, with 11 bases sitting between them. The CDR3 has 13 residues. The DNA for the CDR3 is TGTGCCAGCAGCAAGGACCTAGATTCACCCCTCCACTTT. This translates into CASSKDLDSPLHF.

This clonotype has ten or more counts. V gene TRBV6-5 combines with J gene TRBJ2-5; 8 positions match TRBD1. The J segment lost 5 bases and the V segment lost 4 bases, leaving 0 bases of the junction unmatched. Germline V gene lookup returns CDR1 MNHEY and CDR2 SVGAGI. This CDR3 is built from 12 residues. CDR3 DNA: TGTGCCAGCAGTTGGACAGGGGAGACCCAGTACTTC. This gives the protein CASSWTGETQYF.

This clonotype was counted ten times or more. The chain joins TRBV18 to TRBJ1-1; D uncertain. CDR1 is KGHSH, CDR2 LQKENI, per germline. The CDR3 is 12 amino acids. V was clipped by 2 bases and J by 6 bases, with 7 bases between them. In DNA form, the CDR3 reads TGTGCCAGCTCACCATGGTACTCTGAAGCTTTCTTT. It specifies CASSPWYSEAFF.

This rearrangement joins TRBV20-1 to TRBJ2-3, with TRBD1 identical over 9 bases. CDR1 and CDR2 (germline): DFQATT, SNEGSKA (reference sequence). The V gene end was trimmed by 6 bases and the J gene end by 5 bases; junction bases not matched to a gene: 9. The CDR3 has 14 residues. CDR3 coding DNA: TGCAGTGCAAGGACAGGGGAGGGTAAAGATACGCAGTATTTT. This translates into CSARTGEGKDTQYF.

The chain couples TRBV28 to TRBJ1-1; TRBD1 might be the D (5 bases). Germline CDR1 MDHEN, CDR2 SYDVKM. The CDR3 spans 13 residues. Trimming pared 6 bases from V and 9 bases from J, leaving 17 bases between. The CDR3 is CASRSPGAEKAFF. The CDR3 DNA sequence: TGTGCCAGCAGGTCCCCTGGGGCAGAGAAAGCTTTCTTT.

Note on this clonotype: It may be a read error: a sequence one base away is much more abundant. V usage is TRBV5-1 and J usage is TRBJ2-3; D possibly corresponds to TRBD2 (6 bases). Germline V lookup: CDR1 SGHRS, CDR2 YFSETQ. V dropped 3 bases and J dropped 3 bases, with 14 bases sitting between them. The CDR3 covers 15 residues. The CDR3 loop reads CASSWYAGMTDTQYF. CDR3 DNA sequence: TGCGCCAGCAGCTGGTATGCGGGAATGACAGATACGCAGTATTTT.

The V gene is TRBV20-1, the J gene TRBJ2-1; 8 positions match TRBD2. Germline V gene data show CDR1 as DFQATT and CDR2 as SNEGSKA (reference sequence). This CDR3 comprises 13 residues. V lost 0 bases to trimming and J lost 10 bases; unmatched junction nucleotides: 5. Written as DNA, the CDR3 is TGCAGTGCTAGAGATCTCGGGGGGGCCGAGCAGTTCTTC. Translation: CSARDLGGAEQFF.

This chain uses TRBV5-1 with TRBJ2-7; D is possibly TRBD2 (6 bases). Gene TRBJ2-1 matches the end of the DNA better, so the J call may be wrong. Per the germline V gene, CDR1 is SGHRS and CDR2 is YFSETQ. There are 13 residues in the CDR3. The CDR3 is CASSGGVEETQFF. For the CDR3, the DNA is TGCGCCAGCAGCGGCGGGGTAGAAGAGACCCAGTTCTTC.

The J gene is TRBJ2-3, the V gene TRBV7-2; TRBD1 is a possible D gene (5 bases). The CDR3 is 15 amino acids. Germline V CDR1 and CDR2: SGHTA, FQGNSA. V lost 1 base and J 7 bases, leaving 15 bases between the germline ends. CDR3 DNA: TGTGCCAGCAGCTTAGGTGTGGCAGGGTCCTATACGCAGTATTTT. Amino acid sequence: CASSLGVAGSYTQYF. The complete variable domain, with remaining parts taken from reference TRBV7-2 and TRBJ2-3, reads GAGVSQSPSNKVTEKGKDVELRCDPISGHTALYWYRQSLGQGLEFLIYFQGNSAPDKSGLPSDRFSAERTGGSVSTLTIQRTQQEDSAVYLCASSLGVAGSYTQYFGPGTRLTVL.

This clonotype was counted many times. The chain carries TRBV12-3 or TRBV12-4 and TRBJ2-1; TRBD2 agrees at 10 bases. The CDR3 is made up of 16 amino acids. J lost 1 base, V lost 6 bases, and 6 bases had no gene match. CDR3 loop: CASSPFSGRSYNEQFF. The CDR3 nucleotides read TGTGCCAGCAGCCCCTTTAGCGGGAGGTCCTACAATGAGCAGTTCTTC.

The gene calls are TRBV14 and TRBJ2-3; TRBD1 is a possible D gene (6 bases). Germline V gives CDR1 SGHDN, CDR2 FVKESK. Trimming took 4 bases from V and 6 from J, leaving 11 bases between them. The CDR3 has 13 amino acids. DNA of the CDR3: TGTGCCAGCAGCCTTGGACAGTGGGATACGCAGTATTTT. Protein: CASSLGQWDTQYF.

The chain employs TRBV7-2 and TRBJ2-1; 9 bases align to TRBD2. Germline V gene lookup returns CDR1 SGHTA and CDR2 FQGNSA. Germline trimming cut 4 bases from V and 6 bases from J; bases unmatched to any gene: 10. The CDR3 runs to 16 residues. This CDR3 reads CASSSRLAGGTNEQFF. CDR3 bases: TGTGCCAGCAGCTCCCGACTGGCGGGAGGGACCAATGAGCAGTTCTTC. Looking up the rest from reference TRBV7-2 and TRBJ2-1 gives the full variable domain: GAGVSQSPSNKVTEKGKDVELRCDPISGHTALYWYRQSLGQGLEFLIYFQGNSAPDKSGLPSDRFSAERTGGSVSTLTIQRTQQEDSAVYLCASSSRLAGGTNEQFFGPGTRLTVL.

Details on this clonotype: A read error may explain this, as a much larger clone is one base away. The chain's CDR3 is CASSPGPCGYEQYF. CDR3 coding DNA: TGTGCCAGCAGTCCGGGCCCCTGCGGCTACGAGCAGTACTTC. The gene calls are TRBV28 and TRBJ2-7; D not resolved. The germline gives CDR1 MDHEN, CDR2 SYDVKM. This CDR3 spans 14 amino acids. Trimming shortened V by 5 bases and J by 3 bases, and 14 bases separated the two germline ends.

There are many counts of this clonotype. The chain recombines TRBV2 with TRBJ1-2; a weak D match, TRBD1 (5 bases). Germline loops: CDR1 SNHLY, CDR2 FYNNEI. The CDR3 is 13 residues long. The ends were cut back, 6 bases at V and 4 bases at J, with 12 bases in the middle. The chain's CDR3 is CASRAGLIYGYTF. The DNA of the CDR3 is TGTGCCAGCAGAGCGGGACTGATCTATGGCTACACCTTC. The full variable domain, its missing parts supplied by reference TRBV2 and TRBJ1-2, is EPEVTQTPSHQVTQMGQEVILRCVPISNHLYFYWYRQILGQKVEFLVSFYNNEISEKSEIFDDQFSVERPDGSNFTLKIRSTKLEDSAMYFCASRAGLIYGYTFGSGTRLTVV.

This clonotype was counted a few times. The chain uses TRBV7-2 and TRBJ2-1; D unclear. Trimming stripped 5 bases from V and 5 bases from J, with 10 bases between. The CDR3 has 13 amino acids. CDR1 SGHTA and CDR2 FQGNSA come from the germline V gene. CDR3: CASSVLRDNEQFF. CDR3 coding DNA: TGTGCCAGCAGCGTCCTCCGGGACAATGAGCAGTTCTTC.

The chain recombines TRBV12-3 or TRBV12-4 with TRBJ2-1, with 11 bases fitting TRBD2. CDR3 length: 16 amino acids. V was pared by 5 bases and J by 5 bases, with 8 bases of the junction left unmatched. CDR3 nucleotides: TGTGCCAGCAGTCAGGGACTAGCGGACCACAACAATGAGCAGTTCTTC. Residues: CASSQGLADHNNEQFF.

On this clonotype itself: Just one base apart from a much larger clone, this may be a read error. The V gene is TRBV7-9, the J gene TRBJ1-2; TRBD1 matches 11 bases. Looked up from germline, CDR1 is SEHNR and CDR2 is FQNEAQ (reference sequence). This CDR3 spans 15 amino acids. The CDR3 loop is CASSHRDRGDRGHTF. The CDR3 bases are TGTGCCAGCAGCCACCGGGACAGGGGGGATCGTGGCCACACCTTC.

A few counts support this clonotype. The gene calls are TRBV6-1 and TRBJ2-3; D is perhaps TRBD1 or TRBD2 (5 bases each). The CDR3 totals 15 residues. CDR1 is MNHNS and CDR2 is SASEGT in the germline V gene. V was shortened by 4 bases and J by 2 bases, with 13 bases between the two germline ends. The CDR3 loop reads CASSVMDGTTDTQYF. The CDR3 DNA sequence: TGTGCCAGCAGTGTAATGGACGGGACCACAGATACGCAGTATTTT.

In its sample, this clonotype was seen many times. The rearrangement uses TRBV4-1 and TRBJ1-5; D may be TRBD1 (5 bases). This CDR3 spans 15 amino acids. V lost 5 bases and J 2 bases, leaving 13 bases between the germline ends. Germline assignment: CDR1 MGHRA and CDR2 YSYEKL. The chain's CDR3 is CASSEEGGGNQPQHF. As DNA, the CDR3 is TGCGCCAGCAGCGAGGAGGGAGGGGGCAATCAGCCCCAGCATTTT.